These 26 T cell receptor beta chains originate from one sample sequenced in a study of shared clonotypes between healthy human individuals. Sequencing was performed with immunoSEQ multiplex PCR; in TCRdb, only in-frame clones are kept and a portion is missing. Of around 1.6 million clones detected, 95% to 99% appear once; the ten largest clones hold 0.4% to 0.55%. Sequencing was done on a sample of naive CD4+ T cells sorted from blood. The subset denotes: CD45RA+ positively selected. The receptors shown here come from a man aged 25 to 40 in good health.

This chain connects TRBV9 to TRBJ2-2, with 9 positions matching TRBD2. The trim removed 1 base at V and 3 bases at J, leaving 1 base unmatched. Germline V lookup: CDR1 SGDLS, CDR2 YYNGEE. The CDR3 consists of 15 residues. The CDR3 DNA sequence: TGTGCCAGCAGCGTACGCGGGAGGGACACCGGGGAGCTGTTTTTT. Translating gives CASSVRGRDTGELFF.

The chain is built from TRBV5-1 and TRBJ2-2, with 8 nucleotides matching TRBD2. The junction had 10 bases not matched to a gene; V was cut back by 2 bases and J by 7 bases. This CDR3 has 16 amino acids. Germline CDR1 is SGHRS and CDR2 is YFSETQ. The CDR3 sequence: CASSFRVTGTSGELFF. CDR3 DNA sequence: TGCGCCAGCAGCTTTAGGGTCACTGGGACTAGCGGGGAGCTGTTTTTT.

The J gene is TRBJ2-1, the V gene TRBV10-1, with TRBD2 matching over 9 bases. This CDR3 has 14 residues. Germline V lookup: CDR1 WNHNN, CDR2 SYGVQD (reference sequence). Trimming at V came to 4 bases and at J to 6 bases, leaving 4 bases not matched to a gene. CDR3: CASSGAGGGNEQFF. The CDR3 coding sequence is TGCGCCAGCAGTGGAGCGGGAGGAGGCAATGAGCAGTTCTTC.

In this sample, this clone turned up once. The CDR3 DNA follows: TGTGCCAGCAGCTTGGAAACCGTAGCTGGTACGCAGTATTTT. Protein: CASSLETVAGTQYF. The J gene is TRBJ2-3, the V gene TRBV5-4; D gene unclear. V gave up 0 bases and J gave up 8 bases, with 13 bases separating them. CDR1 is SGHNT and CDR2 is YYREEE in the germline V gene (reference sequence). The length of the CDR3 is 14 residues.

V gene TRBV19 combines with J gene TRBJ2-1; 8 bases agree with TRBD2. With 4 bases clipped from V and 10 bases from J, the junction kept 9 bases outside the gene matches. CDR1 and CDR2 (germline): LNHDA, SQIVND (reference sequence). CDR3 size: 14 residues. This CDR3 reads CASSTREGREEQFF. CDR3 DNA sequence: TGTGCCAGTAGTACCCGGGAGGGCCGGGAGGAGCAGTTCTTC.

In DNA, the CDR3 is TGTGCCAGTGCCAAAACCGGGACTAGCGGGAGCGGGGAGCTGTTTTTT. Translation: CASAKTGTSGSGELFF. The chain recombines TRBV27 with TRBJ2-2; 14 positions match TRBD2. Germline CDR1 and CDR2: MNHEY and SMNVEV (reference sequence). V was clipped by 9 bases and J by 7 bases; unmatched bases: 10. The CDR3 consists of 16 residues.

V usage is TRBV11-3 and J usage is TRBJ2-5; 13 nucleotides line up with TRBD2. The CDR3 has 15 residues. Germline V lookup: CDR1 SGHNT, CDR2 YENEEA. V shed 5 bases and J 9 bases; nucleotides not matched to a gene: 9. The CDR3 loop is CASSSGLAGEVAQYF. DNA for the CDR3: TGTGCCAGCAGCAGCGGACTAGCGGGAGAGGTTGCCCAGTACTTC.

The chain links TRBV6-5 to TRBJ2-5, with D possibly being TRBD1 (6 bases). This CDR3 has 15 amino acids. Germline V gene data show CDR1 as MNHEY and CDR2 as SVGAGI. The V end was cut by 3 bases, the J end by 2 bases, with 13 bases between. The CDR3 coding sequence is TGTGCCAGCAGTTATAACGGGCAGGGGCAAGAGACCCAGTACTTC. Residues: CASSYNGQGQETQYF.

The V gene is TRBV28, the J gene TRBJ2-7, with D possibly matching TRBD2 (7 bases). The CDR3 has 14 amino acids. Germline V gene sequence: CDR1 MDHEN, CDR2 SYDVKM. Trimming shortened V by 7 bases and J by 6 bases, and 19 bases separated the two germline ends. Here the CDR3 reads CASTWGGASLEQYF. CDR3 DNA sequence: TGTGCCAGCACCTGGGGGGGCGCATCCCTCGAGCAGTACTTC.

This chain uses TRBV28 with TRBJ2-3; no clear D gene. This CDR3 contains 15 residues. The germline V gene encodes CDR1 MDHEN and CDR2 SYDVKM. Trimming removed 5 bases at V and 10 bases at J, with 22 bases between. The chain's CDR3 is CASSRLLPRGDSQYF. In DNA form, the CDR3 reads TGTGCCAGCAGTCGCCTCCTGCCGCGAGGTGATTCGCAGTATTTT.

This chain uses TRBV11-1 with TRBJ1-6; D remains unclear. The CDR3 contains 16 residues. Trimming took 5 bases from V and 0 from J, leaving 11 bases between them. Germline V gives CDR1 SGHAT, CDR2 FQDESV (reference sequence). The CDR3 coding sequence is TGTGCCAGCAGCCCCCGACCCAGCTCCTATAATTCACCCCTCCACTTT. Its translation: CASSPRPSSYNSPLHF.

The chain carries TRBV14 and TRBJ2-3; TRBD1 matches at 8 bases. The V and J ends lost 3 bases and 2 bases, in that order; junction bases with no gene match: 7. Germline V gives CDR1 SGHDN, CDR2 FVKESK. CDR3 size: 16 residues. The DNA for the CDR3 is TGTGCCAGCAGCCAGAAATTGGACAGGGCCACAGATACGCAGTATTTT. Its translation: CASSQKLDRATDTQYF.

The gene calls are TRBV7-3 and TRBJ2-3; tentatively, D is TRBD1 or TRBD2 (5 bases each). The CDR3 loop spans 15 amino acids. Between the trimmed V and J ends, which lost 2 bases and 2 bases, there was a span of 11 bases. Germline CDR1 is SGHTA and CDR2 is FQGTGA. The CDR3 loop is CASSLGPGTTDTQYF. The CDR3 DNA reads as TGTGCCAGCAGCTTAGGGCCAGGGACCACAGATACGCAGTATTTT.

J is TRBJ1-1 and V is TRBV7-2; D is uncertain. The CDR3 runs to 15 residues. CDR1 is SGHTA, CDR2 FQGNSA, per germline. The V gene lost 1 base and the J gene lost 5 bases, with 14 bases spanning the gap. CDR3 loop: CASSLVGAKETEAFF. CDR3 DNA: TGTGCCAGCAGCTTAGTGGGAGCTAAAGAGACTGAAGCTTTCTTT.

The CDR3 DNA reads as TGCGCCAGCAGTAATCCGGGACTCGATCGAGGTCGGCAGTACTTC. Translation: CASSNPGLDRGRQYF. The rearrangement links TRBV5-1 to TRBJ2-7; D is possibly TRBD2 (6 bases). With 5 bases removed from V and 9 bases from J, the gap between germline ends came to 24 bases. CDR3 length: 15 residues. In germline, CDR1 is SGHRS, CDR2 YFSETQ.

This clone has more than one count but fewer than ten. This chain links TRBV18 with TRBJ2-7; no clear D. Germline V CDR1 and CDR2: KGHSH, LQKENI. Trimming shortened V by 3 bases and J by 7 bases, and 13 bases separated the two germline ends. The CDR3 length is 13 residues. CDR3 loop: CASSPTVDWEQYF. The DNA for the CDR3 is TGTGCCAGCTCACCCACGGTCGACTGGGAGCAGTACTTC.

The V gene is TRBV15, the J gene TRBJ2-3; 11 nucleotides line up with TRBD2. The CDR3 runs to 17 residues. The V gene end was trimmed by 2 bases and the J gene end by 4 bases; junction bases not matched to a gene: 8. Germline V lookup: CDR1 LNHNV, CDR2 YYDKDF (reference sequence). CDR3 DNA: TGTGCCACCAGCAGAACTAGCGGGAGAACAGGATCAGATACGCAGTATTTT. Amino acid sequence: CATSRTSGRTGSDTQYF. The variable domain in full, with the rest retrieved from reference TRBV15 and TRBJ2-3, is DAMVIQNPRYQVTQFGKPVTLSCSQTLNHNVMYWYQQKSSQAPKLLFHYYDKDFNNEADTPDNFQSRRPNTSFCFLDIRSPGLGDTAMYLCATSRTSGRTGSDTQYFGPGTRLTVL.

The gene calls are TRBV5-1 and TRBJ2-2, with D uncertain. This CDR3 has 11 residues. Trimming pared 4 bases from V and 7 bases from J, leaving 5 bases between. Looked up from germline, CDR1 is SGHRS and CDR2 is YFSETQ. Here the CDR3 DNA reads TGCGCCAGCAGCCGTAGCGGGGAGCTGTTTTTT. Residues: CASSRSGELFF.

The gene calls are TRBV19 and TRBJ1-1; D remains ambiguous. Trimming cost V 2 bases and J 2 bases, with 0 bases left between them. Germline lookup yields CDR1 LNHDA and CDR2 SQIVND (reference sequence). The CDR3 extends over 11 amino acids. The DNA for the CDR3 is TGTGCCAGTAGTATAAACACTGAAGCTTTCTTT. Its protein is CASSINTEAFF. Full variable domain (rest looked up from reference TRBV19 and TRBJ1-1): DGGITQSPKYLFRKEGQNVTLSCEQNLNHDAMYWYRQDPGQGLRLIYYSQIVNDFQKGDIAEGYSVSREKKESFPLTVTSAQKNPTAFYLCASSINTEAFFGQGTRLTVV.

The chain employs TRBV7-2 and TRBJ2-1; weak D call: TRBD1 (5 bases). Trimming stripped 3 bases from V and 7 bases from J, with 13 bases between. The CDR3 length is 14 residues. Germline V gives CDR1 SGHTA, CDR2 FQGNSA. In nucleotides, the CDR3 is TGTGCCAGCAGCTTCTTAGGGGAATATAATGAGCAGTTCTTC. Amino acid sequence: CASSFLGEYNEQFF.

CDR3 amino acids: CASSAQIQETQYF. CDR3 bases: TGCGCCAGCAGTGCACAGATACAAGAGACCCAGTACTTC. The chain is built from TRBV10-1 and TRBJ2-5; the D is unclear. Looked up from germline, CDR1 is WNHNN and CDR2 is SYGVQD (reference sequence). The CDR3 is made up of 13 amino acids. The V end lost 4 bases, the J end lost 2 bases, and 8 bases lay between the germline ends.

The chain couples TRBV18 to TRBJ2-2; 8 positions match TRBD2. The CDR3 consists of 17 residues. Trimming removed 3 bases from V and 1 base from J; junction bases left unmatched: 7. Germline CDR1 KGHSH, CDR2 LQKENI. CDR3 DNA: TGTGCCAGCTCACCCGGGGGGGTCGGCCTGAACACCGGGGAGCTGTTTTTT. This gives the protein CASSPGGVGLNTGELFF.

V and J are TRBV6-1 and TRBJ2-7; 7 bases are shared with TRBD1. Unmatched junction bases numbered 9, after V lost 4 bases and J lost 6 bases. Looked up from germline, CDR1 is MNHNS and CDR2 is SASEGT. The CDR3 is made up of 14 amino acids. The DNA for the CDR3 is TGTGCCAGCAGTGGGGAGAGGGGGCCCATCGAGCAGTACTTC. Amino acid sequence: CASSGERGPIEQYF.

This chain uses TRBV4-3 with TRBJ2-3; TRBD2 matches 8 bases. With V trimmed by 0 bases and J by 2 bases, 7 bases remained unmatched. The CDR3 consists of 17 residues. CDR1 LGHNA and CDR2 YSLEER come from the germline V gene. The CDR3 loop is CASSQEGGLGHTDTQYF. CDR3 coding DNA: TGCGCCAGCAGCCAAGAGGGGGGACTAGGGCACACAGATACGCAGTATTTT.

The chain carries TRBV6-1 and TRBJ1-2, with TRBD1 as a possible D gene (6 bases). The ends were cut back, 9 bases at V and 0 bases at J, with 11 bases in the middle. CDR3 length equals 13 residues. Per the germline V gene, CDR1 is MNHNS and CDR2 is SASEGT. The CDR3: CASVRDTNYGYTF. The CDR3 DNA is TGTGCCAGTGTTCGGGACACTAACTATGGCTACACCTTC.

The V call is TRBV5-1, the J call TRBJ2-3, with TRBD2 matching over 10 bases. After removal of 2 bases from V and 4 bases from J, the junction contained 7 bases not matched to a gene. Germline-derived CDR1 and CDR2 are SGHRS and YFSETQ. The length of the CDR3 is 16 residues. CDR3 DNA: TGCGCCAGCAGCTTCCCCCTAGCGGGGGTGTCAGATACGCAGTATTTT. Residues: CASSFPLAGVSDTQYF.